This T cell receptor (beta chain) was sequenced for a study of regulatory T cells in long-lasting Graves disease. General study findings and limits: Persistent Graves' patients showed less TCR diversity than newly diagnosed ones.

Time point here: newly diagnosed GD, antithyroid drugs for less than 3 months. Construction of the TCR library relied on RNA isolated from PBMCs. Per American Thyroid Association guidelines, Graves' disease was diagnosed. Arm-PCR of CDR3 regions and iRepertoire HTBI primers were the basis on which TCR beta libraries were built. From the multiplex PCR reads, TCRdb called clonotypes with MiXCR, one entry per CDR3 protein. The profile covers 420,000 or so distinct CDR3 sequences, with about a sixth appearing a single time and 23% taken by the ten largest. At least ten counts were recorded for this clonotype. Its antigen is currently unknown. V was trimmed by 6 bases and J by 7 bases, leaving 13 bases between them. This CDR3 region has 13 residues. CDR1 SNHLY and CDR2 FYNNEI come from the germline V gene. Separately, the same data were catalogued under a study of T cells in Graves' hyperthyroidism and ophthalmopathy. As that study records: Among the patients, aged 18 to 65, hyperthyroidism was newly diagnosed and had lasted under 2 months. A model using 13 V-J features told ophthalmopathy apart from stable hyperthyroidism.

J is TRBJ2-1 and V is TRBV2; D gene unclear. Sequencing used peripheral blood mononuclear cells (PBMCs), obtained at new diagnosis, from a patient treated with antithyroid drugs. The origin of this receptor is a woman younger than 30 with Graves disease. The chain's CDR3 is CASRGSLRNEQFF. The CDR3, as DNA: TGTGCCAGCAGGGGCTCCCTGCGAAATGAGCAGTTCTTC. Looking up the rest from reference TRBV2 and TRBJ2-1 gives the full variable domain: EPEVTQTPSHQVTQMGQEVILRCVPISNHLYFYWYRQILGQKVEFLVSFYNNEISEKSEIFDDQFSVERPDGSNFTLKIRSTKLEDSAMYFCASRGSLRNEQFFGPGTRLTVL.